This TCR beta chain was documented in a study of T cell responses to AZD1222 COVID-19 vaccine (dated by TCRdb to 2020 to 2023). As for the study more broadly: AZD1222 recipients with second doses at about 4 weeks or about 12 weeks were pooled, because spike-specific TCR depth and breadth did not differ between schedules. A total of just over 230 trial participants underwent TCR sequencing, of whom about 210 had received two doses of AZD1222 and about 25 had received two doses of the MenACWY control vaccine. Trial participants were enrolled by age into subgroups of 18-55, 56-69 and 70-plus years, and around 150, 28 and 57 TCR-sequenced participants, respectively, were included in these subgroups. Beyond this particular receptor, the publication reports: Conclusions about previously exposed vaccinees are limited because only 5 or 6 AZD1222 recipients were SARS-CoV-2 seropositive at baseline. Reportedly, close to half of the unique spike-specific TCRs recognized epitopes lying outside the regions that are mutated in the B.1.351 and B.1.1.7 variants. After two AZD1222 doses, spike-specific TCR breadth and depth were significantly higher than at day 0 and than in MenACWY recipients. Because no day 14 peak-response samples were available, the repertoires could be characterized only after the peak T cell response. The 56-69-year group was small, and its depth increase did not reach significance, likely because of low power. Most participants were white British and females outnumbered males, and the authors suggested that clonal diversity may have been underestimated. The vaccine-associated CD4 TCRs covered the entire spike protein, and the dominant responses fell in regions 160-218 and 743-854.

The CDR3 runs 12 residues from the cysteine to the phenylalanine. The kept DNA is CDR3 alone, 36 bases in frame from the first base. V is pared back by 11 bases and J by 2 bases, with 10 bases lying between the germline termini. The germline V gene (reference sequence) supplies CDR1 LNHDA and CDR2 SQIVND. On this clone itself: Its antigen specificity is not known. No much larger clone is present one base from it, and per-base qualities are unavailable.

The CDR3 regions of human TCRbeta chains were analyzed by immunosequencing. As for the original processing: TCRs in the repertoires were compared against a reference library of SARS-CoV-2-specific TCRs that had been generated with the MIRA antigen-specificity platform. Breadth was defined as the fraction of unique TCRs that were SARS-CoV-2-associated. Depth was defined as the fraction of total T cells that were SARS-CoV-2-associated. Using the MIRA data, each spike-specific TCR was mapped to the spike region that the TCR reacts to and placed in a CD4 or CD8 class. Log10-transformed breadth and depth values were compared by one-way ANOVA with Sidak's multiple comparisons tests. The immuneACCESS repertoire file appears here via TCRdb, limited to in-frame rearrangements. These files lack a portion of the clones; in checked studies, under half of the deficit traces to unresolved V genes, and the cause of the others is not known. V and J calls plus clone size are reproduced from that table; the DNA served to infer D and trimming. A total of over 100,000 clones appear in this sample, approximately 90% of them only once. The ten largest make up approximately 4.7% of the sample.

Interpreted using the paper, the time point label stands for: baseline before first vaccination. The vaccinee samples were drawn from two UK trials, COV001 and COV002, one of which was a single-blind randomized controlled phase 2/3 trial testing AZD1222 (ChAdOx1 nCoV-19) in healthy adults. For TCRbeta chain sequencing, PBMC samples from trial participants were taken at day 0 and at day 28 after the second dose. The material sequenced was peripheral blood, taken on day 0 of AZD1222 vaccination. The receptor comes from an adult in good health. The chain employs TRBV19 and TRBJ1-5; TRBD1 is perhaps the D gene, given 6 matching bases. The nucleotides are TGTGCCGTCAGGGGCCGCAATCAGCCCCAGCATTTT. It translates to CAVRGRNQPQHF. This CDR3, with the reference TRBV19 and TRBJ1-5 proteins standing in past its ends, gives the full variable domain DGGITQSPKYLFRKEGQNVTLSCEQNLNHDAMYWYRQDPGQGLRLIYYSQIVNDFQKGDIAEGYSVSREKKESFPLTVTSAQKNPTAFYLCAVRGRNQPQHFGDGTRLSIL.